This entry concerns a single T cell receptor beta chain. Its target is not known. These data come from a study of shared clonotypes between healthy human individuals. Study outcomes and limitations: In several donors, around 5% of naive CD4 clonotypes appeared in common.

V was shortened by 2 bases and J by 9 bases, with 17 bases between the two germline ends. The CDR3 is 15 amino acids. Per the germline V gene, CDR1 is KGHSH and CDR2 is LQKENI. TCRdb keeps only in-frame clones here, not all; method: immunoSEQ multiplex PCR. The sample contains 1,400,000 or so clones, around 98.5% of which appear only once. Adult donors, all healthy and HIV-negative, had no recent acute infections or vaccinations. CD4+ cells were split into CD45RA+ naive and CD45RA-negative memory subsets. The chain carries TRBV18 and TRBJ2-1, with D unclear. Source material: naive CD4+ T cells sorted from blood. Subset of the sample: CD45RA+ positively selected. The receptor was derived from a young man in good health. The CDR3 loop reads CASSPSGTVKGEQFF. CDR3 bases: TGTGCCAGCTCACCATCGGGCACAGTCAAAGGTGAGCAGTTCTTC. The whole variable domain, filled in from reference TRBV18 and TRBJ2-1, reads NAGVMQNPRHLVRRRGQEARLRCSPMKGHSHVYWYRQLPEEGLKFMVYLQKENIIDESGMPKERFSAEFPKEGPSILRIQQVVRGDSAAYFCASSPSGTVKGEQFFGPGTRLTVL.